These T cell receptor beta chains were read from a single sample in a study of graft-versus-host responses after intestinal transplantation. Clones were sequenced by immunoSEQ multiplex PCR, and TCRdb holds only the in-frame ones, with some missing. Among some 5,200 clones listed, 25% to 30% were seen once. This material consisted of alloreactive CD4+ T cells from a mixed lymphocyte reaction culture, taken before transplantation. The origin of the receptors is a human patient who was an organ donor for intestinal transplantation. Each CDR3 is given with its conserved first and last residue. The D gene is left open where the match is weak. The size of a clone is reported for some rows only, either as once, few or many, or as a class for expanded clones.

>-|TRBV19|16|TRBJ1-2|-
CASSMPPQGPVYGYTF
TGTGCCAGTAGTATGCCCCCACAGGGCCCGGTTTATGGCTACACCTTC
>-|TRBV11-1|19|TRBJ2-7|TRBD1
CASSLVAISVGQITYEQYF
TGTGCCAGCAGCTTAGTAGCGATTTCTGTGGGACAGATTACCTACGAGCAGTACTTC
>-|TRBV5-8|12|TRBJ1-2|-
CASSLRGYGYTF
TGTGCCAGCAGCTTGAGGGGCTATGGCTACACCTTC
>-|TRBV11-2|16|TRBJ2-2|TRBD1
CASSQTQGLFTGELFF
TGTGCCAGCAGCCAGACACAGGGGCTGTTCACCGGGGAGCTGTTTTTT
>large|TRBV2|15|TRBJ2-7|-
CASSEAPGGSYEQYF
TGTGCCAGCAGTGAAGCTCCCGGGGGTAGCTACGAGCAGTACTTC
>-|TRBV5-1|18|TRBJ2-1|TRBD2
CASSSMGLAGASYNEQFF
TGCGCCAGCAGCTCAATGGGACTAGCGGGGGCCTCCTACAATGAGCAGTTCTTC
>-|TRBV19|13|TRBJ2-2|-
CASSPNAAGELFF
TGTGCCAGTAGCCCAAATGCGGCCGGGGAGCTGTTTTTT
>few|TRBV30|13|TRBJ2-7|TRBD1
CAWSAGGRHEQYF
TGTGCCTGGTCGGCAGGGGGTCGCCACGAGCAGTACTTC
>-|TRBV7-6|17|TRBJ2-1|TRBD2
CASSAPAGVGLYNEQFF
TGTGCCAGCAGCGCCCCAGCGGGAGTAGGGCTCTACAATGAGCAGTTCTTC
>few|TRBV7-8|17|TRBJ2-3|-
CASSLGPPGSATDTQYF
TGTGCCAGCAGCTTAGGGCCCCCGGGGAGCGCCACAGATACGCAGTATTTT
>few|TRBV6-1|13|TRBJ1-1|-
CASSQAGNTEAFF
TGTGCCAGCAGTCAGGCAGGGAACACTGAAGCTTTCTTT
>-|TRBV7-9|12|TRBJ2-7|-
CASSLSSYEQYF
TGTGCCAGCAGTCTGAGCTCCTACGAGCAGTACTTC
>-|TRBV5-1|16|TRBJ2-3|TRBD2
CASSSLAGSGTDTQYF
TGCGCCAGCAGCTCCCTAGCGGGATCGGGCACAGATACGCAGTATTTT
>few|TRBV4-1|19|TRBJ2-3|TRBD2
CASSQGPVLAGGPGDTQYF
TGCGCCAGCAGCCAGGGACCAGTATTGGCGGGAGGGCCGGGAGATACGCAGTATTTT
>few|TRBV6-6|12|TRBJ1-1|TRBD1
CASSRTGAEAFF
TGTGCCAGCAGTCGGACAGGGGCTGAAGCTTTCTTT
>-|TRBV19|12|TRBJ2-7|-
CAGRRGTYEQYF
TGTGCCGGGCGACGGGGGACCTACGAGCAGTACTTC
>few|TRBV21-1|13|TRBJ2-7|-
CASSKQGKFEQYF
TGTGCCAGCAGCAAACAGGGGAAGTTCGAGCAGTACTTC
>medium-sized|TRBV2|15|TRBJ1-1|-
CASCVWRALCTEAFF
TGTGCCAGCTGCGTCTGGAGGGCGTTATGTACTGAAGCTTTCTTT
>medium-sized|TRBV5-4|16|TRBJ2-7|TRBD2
CASSLGGLAASYEQYF
TGTGCCAGCAGCTTGGGTGGACTAGCGGCCTCCTACGAGCAGTACTTC
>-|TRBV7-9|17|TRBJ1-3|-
CASSSRKQFLSGNTIYF
TGTGCCAGCAGCTCACGTAAACAGTTTCTCTCTGGAAACACCATATATTTT
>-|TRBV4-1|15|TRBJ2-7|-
CASSQVASEQYEQYF
TGCGCCAGCAGCCAAGTTGCAAGCGAACAATACGAGCAGTACTTC
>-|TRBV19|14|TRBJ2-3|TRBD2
CASSQRGAGRTQYF
TGTGCCAGTAGCCAGCGGGGGGCTGGACGTACGCAGTATTTT
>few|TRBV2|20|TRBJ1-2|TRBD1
CASSVIMETGNRGSNYGYTF
TGTGCCAGCAGTGTAATCATGGAGACAGGGAATAGGGGCTCTAACTATGGCTACACCTTC
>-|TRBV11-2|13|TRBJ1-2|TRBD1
CASSPGGGDGYTF
TGTGCCAGCAGCCCAGGAGGGGGCGACGGCTACACCTTC
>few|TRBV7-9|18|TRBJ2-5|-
CASTPGLGQRLSQETQYF
TGTGCCAGCACTCCAGGGCTTGGACAACGCTTAAGCCAAGAGACCCAGTACTTC
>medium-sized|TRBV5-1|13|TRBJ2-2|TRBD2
CASRSGMVGELFF
TGCGCCAGCCGTAGCGGGATGGTCGGGGAGCTGTTTTTT
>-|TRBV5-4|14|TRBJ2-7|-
CASTREGGSHEQYF
TGTGCCAGCACCCGCGAGGGGGGGTCCCACGAGCAGTACTTC
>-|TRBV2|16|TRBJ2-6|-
CARTGAKSSGANVLTF
TGTGCCAGGACAGGCGCAAAAAGCTCTGGGGCCAACGTCCTGACTTTC
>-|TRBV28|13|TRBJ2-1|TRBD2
CASSGTSRDEQFF
TGTGCCAGCAGCGGGACTAGCCGGGATGAGCAGTTCTTC
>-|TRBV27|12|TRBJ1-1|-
CARAPRNTEAFF
TGTGCCAGAGCCCCTCGGAACACTGAAGCTTTCTTT
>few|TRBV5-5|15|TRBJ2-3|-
CASSFMTPATDTQYF
TGTGCCAGCAGTTTTATGACTCCTGCTACAGATACGCAGTATTTT
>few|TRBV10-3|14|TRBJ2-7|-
CAISDIWRDGEQYF
TGTGCCATCAGTGATATTTGGCGTGACGGGGAGCAGTACTTC
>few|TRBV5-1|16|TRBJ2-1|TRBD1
CASSGRTGSSYNEQFF
TGCGCCAGCAGCGGACGGACAGGAAGCTCCTACAATGAGCAGTTCTTC
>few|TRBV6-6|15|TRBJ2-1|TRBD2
CASSLAGGVWNEQFF
TGTGCCAGCAGCCTAGCGGGAGGCGTGTGGAATGAGCAGTTCTTC
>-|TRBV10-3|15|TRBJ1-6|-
CAISRTTGLNSPLHF
TGTGCCATCAGCAGAACAACAGGGCTTAATTCACCCCTCCACTTT
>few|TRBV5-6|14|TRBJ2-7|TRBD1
CASSSGTGIYEQYF
TGTGCCAGCAGCTCAGGGACAGGAATCTACGAGCAGTACTTC